Each of the 20 T cell receptor beta chains below was sequenced from the same sample in a study of T cells in narcolepsy. The method was immunoSEQ multiplex PCR; TCRdb's version includes in-frame clones alone and lacks a portion of them. The table includes over 25,000 clones, around 74% detected once. Sequenced: memory (CD45RA-) CD4+ T cells from blood. Receptors were obtained from a human donor in good health.

This clone was seen a few times. V is TRBV6-1 and J is TRBJ2-2, with 12 bases fitting TRBD1. Germline V lookup: CDR1 MNHNS, CDR2 SASEGT. The CDR3 is 16 residues long. The junction had 5 bases not matched to a gene; V was cut back by 4 bases and J by 5 bases. The CDR3 loop reads CASSARDRGRTGELFF. CDR3 DNA sequence: TGTGCCAGCAGTGCCCGGGACAGGGGGCGAACCGGGGAGCTGTTTTTT.

This rearrangement joins TRBV7-6 to TRBJ2-7; TRBD1 matches 7 bases. Trimming took 1 base from V and 6 from J; bases not matched to a gene: 3. The CDR3 loop spans 13 amino acids. The V gene's germline CDR1 is SGHVS and CDR2 FNYEAQ. CDR3 nucleotides: TGTGCCAGCAGCTTAGGAGGGGGCGGCGAGCAGTACTTC. This encodes CASSLGGGGEQYF.

The rearrangement joins TRBV6-6 to TRBJ1-2; D may be TRBD1 (5 bases). The V and J ends lost 6 bases and 4 bases respectively, with 15 bases between them. The CDR3 sequence is 14 residues long. Looked up from germline, CDR1 is MNHNY and CDR2 is SVGAGI (reference sequence). This chain's CDR3 is CASSPGGSGYGYTF. The CDR3 DNA follows: TGTGCCAGCAGCCCGGGGGGGAGCGGCTATGGCTACACCTTC.

This clone was seen once. V and J are TRBV2 and TRBJ2-1, with D perhaps given as TRBD1 or TRBD2 (6 bases each). CDR1 SNHLY and CDR2 FYNNEI come from the germline V gene. The V gene lost 8 bases and the J gene lost 7 bases, with 18 bases spanning the gap. This CDR3 is 14 amino acids long. CDR3 in DNA: TGTGCCAGCCTTTTAGGGGGGCTCAAGAATGAGCAGTTCTTC. It codes for CASLLGGLKNEQFF. The complete variable domain, with remaining parts taken from reference TRBV2 and TRBJ2-1, reads EPEVTQTPSHQVTQMGQEVILRCVPISNHLYFYWYRQILGQKVEFLVSFYNNEISEKSEIFDDQFSVERPDGSNFTLKIRSTKLEDSAMYFCASLLGGLKNEQFFGPGTRLTVL.

This chain links TRBV15 with TRBJ1-5, with D hard to call. CDR3 size: 13 residues. V lost 5 bases and J 3 bases, leaving 8 bases between the germline ends. Germline CDR1 and CDR2: LNHNV and YYDKDF (reference sequence). CDR3 sequence reads: CATSGAFNQPQHF. In DNA, the CDR3 is TGTGCCACCAGCGGCGCGTTCAATCAGCCCCAGCATTTT. The whole variable domain, filled in from reference TRBV15 and TRBJ1-5, reads DAMVIQNPRYQVTQFGKPVTLSCSQTLNHNVMYWYQQKSSQAPKLLFHYYDKDFNNEADTPDNFQSRRPNTSFCFLDIRSPGLGDTAMYLCATSGAFNQPQHFGDGTRLSIL.

The chain carries TRBV7-3 and TRBJ2-3; 11 bases agree with TRBD2. The CDR3 is made up of 15 amino acids. The V and J ends lost 5 bases and 3 bases, in that order; junction bases with no gene match: 4. CDR1 SGHTA and CDR2 FQGTGA come from the germline V gene. CDR3 sequence: CASSPGTSGTDTQYF. The CDR3 DNA is TGTGCCAGCAGCCCCGGGACTAGCGGTACAGATACGCAGTATTTT.

This sequence joins TRBV6-1 and TRBJ1-4; D may be TRBD1 (5 bases). The CDR3 extends over 12 amino acids. V was shortened by 7 bases and J by 6 bases, with 9 bases between the two germline ends. Germline CDR1 MNHNS, CDR2 SASEGT. The CDR3 loop is CASTRGDEKLFF. CDR3 nucleotide sequence: TGTGCCAGCACCCGGGGGGATGAAAAACTGTTTTTT.

Concerning this clone: A read error may account for a junction end that differs from germline. This specimen includes other DNA sequences encoding the same CDR3. The gene calls are TRBV10-3 and TRBJ2-1; 8 bases match TRBD2. The germline V gene encodes CDR1 ENHRY and CDR2 SYGVKD. The CDR3 is made up of 23 amino acids. CDR3 loop: CAISGVQGRTSGGPPGSYNEQFF. For the CDR3, the DNA is TGTGCTATCAGTGGGGTTCAGGGCAGAACTAGCGGCGGGCCTCCTGGGTCCTACAATGAGCAGTTCTTC.

The sample holds one count of this clone. This chain uses TRBV25-1 with TRBJ2-7, with D unclear. The CDR3 has 13 residues. Germline V CDR1 and CDR2: MGHDK, SYGVNS. Trimming left V 2 bases short and J 5 bases short, with 10 bases between. The CDR3 region is CASSEGPFDEQYF. CDR3 DNA: TGTGCCAGCAGTGAAGGCCCCTTCGACGAGCAGTACTTC.

This chain connects TRBV6-6 to TRBJ2-5, with D possibly matching TRBD2 (6 bases). The CDR3 is 14 amino acids. V gave up 5 bases and J gave up 4 bases, with 14 bases separating them. Germline lookup yields CDR1 MNHNY and CDR2 SVGAGI (reference sequence). The CDR3 loop is CASSKRGRGETQYF. The CDR3 DNA follows: TGTGCCAGCAGTAAACGGGGGAGAGGAGAGACCCAGTACTTC.

The V gene is TRBV4-1, the J gene TRBJ1-1; D might be TRBD1 (6 bases). The CDR3 totals 15 residues. The germline CDR1 and CDR2 sequences are MGHRA and YSYEKL. V was clipped by 1 base and J by 1 base, with 10 bases between them. CDR3 residues: CASSQVGGRNTEAFF. The CDR3 DNA reads as TGCGCCAGCAGCCAAGTAGGGGGACGGAACACTGAAGCTTTCTTT.

This clone was detected only a few times. V gene TRBV4-2 combines with J gene TRBJ1-2; D perhaps matches TRBD1 (5 bases). This CDR3 contains 16 residues. Germline assignment: CDR1 LGHNA and CDR2 YNFKEQ. Trimming removed 1 base at V and 0 bases at J, with 12 bases between. The CDR3 region is CASSQAAGGSNYGYTF. The CDR3 nucleotides are TGTGCCAGCAGCCAAGCTGCCGGGGGATCTAACTATGGCTACACCTTC.

The genes are TRBV15 and TRBJ2-1, with 11 bases matching TRBD2. V trimming: 3 bases; J trimming: 3 bases; junction bases outside the gene matches: 13. Germline V gives CDR1 LNHNV, CDR2 YYDKDF (reference sequence). The CDR3 is 19 residues long. CDR3 DNA: TGTGCCACCAGCAGGGAACTAGCGGGGGTCGGGAAACTCTACAATGAGCAGTTCTTC. Translated, it gives CATSRELAGVGKLYNEQFF.

The chain recombines TRBV30 with TRBJ2-7; 9 bases match TRBD1. The germline V gene has CDR1 GTSNPN and CDR2 SVGIG (reference sequence). With 5 bases clipped from V and 5 bases from J, the junction kept 13 bases outside the gene matches. This CDR3 comprises 15 residues. The CDR3 sequence: CAWVPGQGIFHEQYF. CDR3 nucleotides: TGTGCCTGGGTCCCGGGACAGGGCATATTCCACGAGCAGTACTTC.

The chain joins TRBV4-2 to TRBJ2-1, with a weak D call TRBD2 (7 bases). This CDR3 comprises 12 residues. Germline V lookup: CDR1 LGHNA, CDR2 YNFKEQ. V lost 3 bases and J 10 bases, leaving 10 bases between the germline ends. The CDR3 loop reads CASSHWGGEQFF. CDR3 DNA sequence: TGTGCCAGCAGCCACTGGGGGGGCGAGCAGTTCTTC.

This chain joins TRBV30 and TRBJ1-3; D is uncertain. The CDR3 extends over 13 amino acids. The germline CDR1 and CDR2 sequences are GTSNPN and SVGIG (reference sequence). With 1 base removed from V and 0 bases from J, the gap between germline ends came to 4 bases. The CDR3 sequence is CAWSGGSGNTIYF. The CDR3 DNA reads TGTGCCTGGAGTGGCGGCTCTGGAAACACCATATATTTT.

The gene calls are TRBV2 and TRBJ2-7; D gene unclear. Trimming removed 1 base from V and 0 bases from J, with 10 bases in between. Germline values: CDR1 SNHLY, CDR2 FYNNEI. The CDR3 loop spans 15 amino acids. The CDR3 nucleotides read TGTGCCAGCAGTGAAGTAGGGTTCTACTCCTACGAGCAGTACTTC. It is translated as CASSEVGFYSYEQYF.

This clone has only a few counts. This chain links TRBV29-1 with TRBJ2-7; D might be TRBD1 (6 bases). The CDR3 has 13 amino acids. The germline gives CDR1 SQVTM, CDR2 ANQGSEA. V lost 7 bases and J lost 5, with 18 bases in between. The CDR3 spells CSGLEDRSHEQYF. The DNA for the CDR3 is TGCAGCGGGTTGGAAGACAGGTCCCACGAGCAGTACTTC.

V is TRBV11-2 and J is TRBJ2-5, with D uncertain. The CDR3 is 13 amino acids. V shed 3 bases and J shed 6 bases, with 11 bases lying between them. CDR1 is SGHAT and CDR2 is FQNNGV in the germline V gene. The CDR3 loop is CASSFNSVQTQYF. For the CDR3, the DNA is TGTGCCAGCAGCTTTAACTCCGTACAGACCCAGTACTTC.

The rearrangement uses TRBV2 and TRBJ2-7; 10 bases line up with TRBD1. With V trimmed by 2 bases and J by 6 bases, 7 bases remained unmatched. Germline CDR1 reads SNHLY; CDR2 reads FYNNEI. The CDR3 is 15 amino acids. The CDR3 loop is CASSELGTGVGEQYF. CDR3 sequence (DNA): TGTGCCAGCAGTGAATTGGGGACAGGGGTGGGCGAGCAGTACTTC.